The 22 T cell receptor beta chains below were found in one sample sequenced in a study of T cells in Graves' hyperthyroidism and ophthalmopathy. RNA transcripts gave rise to amplified TCR beta CDR3 regions. Researchers ran a first-round RT-PCR on the TCR CDR3 using the HTBI primer set. TCRdb ran MiXCR on the multiplex PCR reads and lists one entry per CDR3 protein. This table holds fewer than 40,000 distinct CDR3 sequences, approximately 52% found once. Sequencing was done on a sample of blood. These receptor sequences come from a woman aged 40 to 50 with Graves' ophthalmopathy.

The chain is built from TRBV2 and TRBJ2-5; possibly TRBD2 for D (6 bases). Germline values: CDR1 SNHLY, CDR2 FYNNEI. The CDR3 contains 13 residues. The V end lost 5 bases, the J end lost 5 bases, and 12 bases lay between the germline ends. The DNA for the CDR3 is TGTGCCAGCAGTTCGGGACTGGACGAGACCCAGTACTTC. Protein sequence: CASSSGLDETQYF.

The genes are TRBV12-3 or TRBV12-4 and TRBJ2-3; D not certain. Trimming took 6 bases from V and 0 from J, leaving 4 bases between them. The CDR3 spans 12 residues. The CDR3 sequence is CASRGSTDTQYF. CDR3 in DNA: TGTGCCAGCAGAGGTAGCACAGATACGCAGTATTTT.

In its sample, this clonotype was seen many times. V is TRBV6-1 and J is TRBJ2-7, with D perhaps TRBD1 (6 bases). V lost 7 bases, J lost 4 bases, and 20 bases lay in between. The CDR3 consists of 15 residues. Per the germline V gene, CDR1 is MNHNS and CDR2 is SASEGT. The CDR3 DNA sequence: TGTGCCAGCACTCCATCGCAGGGGAATCCTTACGAGCAGTACTTC. Its protein product is CASTPSQGNPYEQYF.

This clonotype appeared many times. The V and J genes are TRBV19 and TRBJ1-2; D is perhaps TRBD1 (6 bases). V was clipped by 5 bases and J by 7 bases, with 26 bases between them. The length of the CDR3 is 17 residues. Germline V gene data show CDR1 as LNHDA and CDR2 as SQIVND (reference sequence). The CDR3 DNA follows: TGTGCCAGTAGTTACCCGACCGGACAGCCATTATATGCTGGCTACACCTTC. Amino acids: CASSYPTGQPLYAGYTF.

This chain links TRBV7-9 with TRBJ1-3; the match to TRBD1 covers 8 bases. The V gene end was trimmed by 6 bases and the J gene end by 8 bases; junction bases not matched to a gene: 9. Germline V gene data show CDR1 as SEHNR and CDR2 as FQNEAQ (reference sequence). The CDR3 contains 14 residues. The CDR3 bases are TGTGCCAGCAGACCGACCCGACAGGGGCACACCATATATTTT. It specifies CASRPTRQGHTIYF.

Ten or more counts support this clonotype. The chain is built from TRBV6-1 and TRBJ2-7; 7 nucleotides align to TRBD1. The trim removed 3 bases at V and 1 base at J, leaving 6 bases unmatched. In germline, CDR1 is MNHNS, CDR2 SASEGT. CDR3 length equals 15 residues. The CDR3 protein is CASSDYRGESYEQYF. In nucleotides, the CDR3 is TGTGCCAGCAGTGACTACAGGGGAGAGTCCTACGAGCAGTACTTC.

The table lists this clonotype with many counts. The chain carries TRBV6-6 and TRBJ2-1; 7 bases fit TRBD2. V lost 0 bases to trimming and J lost 4 bases; unmatched junction nucleotides: 3. CDR1 and CDR2 from the germline V gene are MNHNY and SVGAGI (reference sequence). The CDR3 consists of 15 residues. The CDR3 loop reads CASSYSLADYNEQFF. As DNA, the CDR3 is TGTGCCAGCAGTTACTCGCTAGCGGATTACAATGAGCAGTTCTTC.

The chain couples TRBV2 to TRBJ2-7; weak D call: TRBD2 (5 bases). Germline V CDR1 and CDR2: SNHLY, FYNNEI. Trimming took 6 bases from V and 6 from J, leaving 15 bases between them. CDR3 length: 13 amino acids. CDR3 coding DNA: TGTGCCAGCAGGACGCTAGCAAGCGGCGAGCAGTACTTC. Translating it yields CASRTLASGEQYF.

The rearrangement uses TRBV9 and TRBJ2-1, with 8 bases fitting TRBD2. V shed 3 bases and J 11 bases; nucleotides not matched to a gene: 7. Germline V lookup: CDR1 SGDLS, CDR2 YYNGEE. The CDR3 consists of 13 residues. The CDR3 DNA reads as TGTGCCAGCAGCGCCGGGGGGGGCGGTAAGCAGTTCTTC. Protein: CASSAGGGGKQFF.

Within the sample, this clonotype is medium-sized. This CDR3 is CASSERDTKRGVGQYF. DNA for the CDR3: TGCGCCAGCAGTGAGAGGGACACCAAACGCGGTGTTGGGCAGTATTTT. The rearrangement uses TRBV10-1 and TRBJ2-3; a weak D match, TRBD1 (6 bases). The ends were cut back, 2 bases at V and 11 bases at J, with 23 bases in the middle. The CDR3 is 16 residues long. CDR1 and CDR2 (germline): WNHNN, SYGVQD (reference sequence).

V and J are TRBV9 and TRBJ1-5, with TRBD1 identical over 9 bases. The germline CDR1 and CDR2 sequences are SGDLS and YYNGEE. V trimming: 0 bases; J trimming: 2 bases; junction bases outside the gene matches: 0. This CDR3 is 15 amino acids long. DNA of the CDR3: TGTGCCAGCAGCGTAGGGGACAGGGGCAATCAGCCCCAGCATTTT. The encoded protein is CASSVGDRGNQPQHF.

This clonotype has ten or more counts. The V gene is TRBV12-3 or TRBV12-4, the J gene TRBJ1-2; tentatively, D is TRBD1 (5 bases). V was cut by 6 bases and J by 7 bases, with 12 bases left in between. The CDR3 loop spans 12 amino acids. CDR3 sequence: CASRLGEIGYTF. The CDR3 nucleotides read TGTGCCAGCAGGCTAGGGGAGATTGGCTACACCTTC.

Turning to this clonotype: A much larger clone lies a single base off, so this may be a read error. V is TRBV3-1 and J is TRBJ2-7; 7 positions match TRBD1. There are 14 residues in the CDR3. Germline V lookup: CDR1 LGHDT, CDR2 YNNKEL (reference sequence). Unmatched junction bases numbered 4, after V lost 2 bases and J lost 3 bases. CDR3 loop: CASSQSQGVYEQYF. The CDR3 DNA reads as TGTGCCAGCAGCCAAAGCCAGGGGGTCTACGAGCAGTACTTC.

The V and J genes are TRBV15 and TRBJ2-5; 9 bases agree with TRBD1. CDR1 is LNHNV and CDR2 is YYDKDF in the germline V gene (reference sequence). V dropped 5 bases and J dropped 3; count of bases not matched to a gene: 4. This CDR3 has 14 amino acids. Here the CDR3 reads CATSVWDREETQYF. The CDR3 nucleotides are TGTGCCACCAGCGTCTGGGACAGGGAAGAGACCCAGTACTTC.

The chain combines TRBV5-1 with TRBJ2-3; unclear D gene. This CDR3 region has 15 residues. The V end was cut by 5 bases, the J end by 11 bases, with 24 bases between. Germline V gene sequence: CDR1 SGHRS, CDR2 YFSETQ. The CDR3 region has the DNA TGCGCCAGCAGGGGTTATAGTGGATCCTACAATGAGCAGTATTTT. Amino acid sequence: CASRGYSGSYNEQYF.

By share of the sample, this clonotype is medium-sized. This sequence joins TRBV15 and TRBJ1-5; 8 bases agree with TRBD1. Trimming removed 0 bases from V and 2 bases from J; junction bases left unmatched: 3. Per the germline V gene, CDR1 is LNHNV and CDR2 is YYDKDF (reference sequence). This CDR3 has 16 amino acids. The CDR3 nucleotides read TGTGCCACCAGCAGAGATCAGGGGGCAGGCAATCAGCCCCAGCATTTT. Translating gives CATSRDQGAGNQPQHF.

In its sample, this clonotype ranks as medium-sized (0.01 to 0.1%). The chain is built from TRBV29-1 and TRBJ2-7; D not resolved. CDR1 SQVTM and CDR2 ANQGSEA come from the germline V gene. There are 12 residues in the CDR3. V was trimmed by 3 bases and J by 3 bases, leaving 9 bases between them. The CDR3 protein is CSVEGNYYEQYF. DNA for the CDR3: TGCAGCGTTGAGGGCAACTACTACGAGCAGTACTTC.

The V gene is TRBV15, the J gene TRBJ1-2; a possible D gene is TRBD1 (5 bases). There are 13 residues in the CDR3. Germline assignment: CDR1 LNHNV and CDR2 YYDKDF (reference sequence). V lost 4 bases and J lost 8, with 14 bases in between. The CDR3 spells CATSIGTALGYTF. DNA for the CDR3: TGTGCCACCAGCATAGGGACCGCCCTGGGCTACACCTTC. Combining the CDR3 with reference TRBV15 and TRBJ1-2 gives the whole variable domain DAMVIQNPRYQVTQFGKPVTLSCSQTLNHNVMYWYQQKSSQAPKLLFHYYDKDFNNEADTPDNFQSRRPNTSFCFLDIRSPGLGDTAMYLCATSIGTALGYTFGSGTRLTVV.

The rearrangement uses TRBV4-1 and TRBJ1-5, with 12 bases identical to TRBD1. Germline loops: CDR1 MGHRA, CDR2 YSYEKL. CDR3 length equals 13 residues. Trimming removed 4 bases from V and 14 bases from J; junction bases left unmatched: 6. CDR3 region: CASSLGQGAFEHF. Here the CDR3 DNA reads TGCGCCAGCAGCCTGGGACAGGGGGCCTTCGAGCATTTT.

J is TRBJ2-7 and V is TRBV7-2; D is undetermined. The CDR3 contains 12 residues. Germline values: CDR1 SGHTA, CDR2 FQGNSA. V was cut by 5 bases and J by 3 bases, with 8 bases left in between. CDR3 DNA sequence: TGTGCCAGCAGCCTTCAGCGCTACGAGCAGTACTTC. This codes for CASSLQRYEQYF.

This clonotype is labeled as medium-sized. The chain is built from TRBV7-9 and TRBJ1-2; D unclear. V was cut by 5 bases and J by 6 bases, with 16 bases left in between. CDR1 and CDR2 (germline): SEHNR, FQNEAQ (reference sequence). The CDR3 spans 14 residues. CDR3 DNA sequence: TGTGCCAGCAGCCTCGGGCCTCAGCGCGATGGCTACACCTTC. It specifies CASSLGPQRDGYTF.

This clonotype has a count of ten or more. The chain uses TRBV4-2 and TRBJ1-1; D gene unclear. The V gene lost 0 bases and the J gene lost 4 bases, with 9 bases spanning the gap. The germline V gene has CDR1 LGHNA and CDR2 YNFKEQ. The CDR3 length is 14 residues. DNA of the CDR3: TGTGCCAGCAGCCAAGAGGTCATCAGCACTGAAGCTTTCTTT. Its translation: CASSQEVISTEAFF.